The clone carrying this T cell receptor beta chain has just a few counts. Its antigen is as yet unknown. Prepared TCR beta cDNA libraries contained unique molecular identifiers. TCRdb re-analysed the PCR reads in MiXCR, keeping a single row per CDR3 protein. The data hold 740,000 or so distinct CDR3 sequences, with around 50% observed a single time. This specimen belongs to a study of post-analysis software for immune sequencing data. The CDR3 covers 12 residues. V was cut by 3 bases and J by 8 bases, with 13 bases left in between. CDR1 and CDR2 (germline): SQVTM, ANQGSEA. Broader study findings: Analysis by F measure revealed that same-batch samples clustered strongly together. Patients used several TRBV segments, including TRBV5-6, TRBV5-1 and TRBV20-1, more often than controls. Relative to controls, patients with multiple sclerosis showed significantly lower normalized Chao1 diversity.

The J gene is TRBJ1-2, the V gene TRBV29-1; D gene uncertain. Material: blood. The receptor was derived from a girl aged 5-17 years with multiple sclerosis. CDR3 residues: CSVEFPGEGYTF. CDR3 sequence (DNA): TGCAGCGTTGAGTTCCCCGGGGAAGGCTACACCTTC.